A single sample gave rise to the 6 T cell receptor beta chains below, sequenced in a study of T cell changes during pregnancy in multiple sclerosis. Assay used: immunoSEQ multiplex PCR; TCRdb lists only in-frame clones, some missing. The profile shows about 40,000 clones, about 87% of them singletons. The sequences come from CD4+ T cells from peripheral blood mononuclear cells, collected before pregnancy. The source is a female donor with multiple sclerosis, enrolled in a pregnancy study.

The chain recombines TRBV30 with TRBJ1-2; D is uncertain. Per germline, CDR1 GTSNPN and CDR2 SVGIG (reference sequence). The germline V and J ends were trimmed by 4 bases and 6 bases, with 18 bases remaining between them. This CDR3 comprises 14 residues. Here the CDR3 DNA reads TGTGCCTGGATGCGGGCTGGAGGATGGGATGGCTACACCTTC. As protein: CAWMRAGGWDGYTF.

This chain joins TRBV6-5 and TRBJ2-7, with D unresolved. The V end was cut by 5 bases, the J end by 2 bases, with 4 bases between. The CDR3 is 11 residues long. Germline-derived CDR1 and CDR2 are MNHEY and SVGAGI. The CDR3: CASSHTYEQYF. CDR3 sequence (DNA): TGTGCCAGCAGTCACACCTACGAGCAGTACTTC.

The chain recombines TRBV4-3 with TRBJ1-1, with a weak D call TRBD1 (5 bases). Germline V gives CDR1 LGHNA, CDR2 YSLEER. Trimming took off 4 bases at V and 2 bases at J, with 8 bases between the two ends. This CDR3 has 13 amino acids. Written as DNA, the CDR3 is TGCGCCAGCAGCCTGGACACTAACACTGAAGCTTTCTTT. This translates into CASSLDTNTEAFF.

The chain joins TRBV11-3 to TRBJ2-1; 8 bases line up with TRBD1. This CDR3 is built from 15 residues. Germline V gene sequence: CDR1 SGHNT, CDR2 YENEEA. J was trimmed by 2 bases and V by 5 bases; bases with no gene match: 5. CDR3 sequence (DNA): TGTGCCAGCAGCGCAGGACAGGGCACCTACAATGAGCAGTTCTTC. This translates into CASSAGQGTYNEQFF.

The chain employs TRBV1 and TRBJ2-2; TRBD2 is the table's D call and was not checked against the DNA. TRBV1 is given as a pseudogene. The CDR3 is made up of 16 amino acids. The CDR3 reads CTSSQPRGGDTGELFF. DNA for the CDR3: TGCACCAGCAGCCAACCCCGGGGGGGGGACACCGGGGAGCTGTTTTTT.

J is TRBJ2-7 and V is TRBV7-8; TRBD1 aligns across 9 bases. The trim removed 7 bases at V and 3 bases at J, leaving 13 bases unmatched. Germline values: CDR1 SGHVS, CDR2 FQNEAQ. CDR3 length equals 16 residues. CDR3: CASNRDRERRSYEQYF. DNA for the CDR3: TGTGCCAGCAACAGGGACAGGGAAAGGCGTAGCTACGAGCAGTACTTC.